These T cell receptor beta chains were read from a single sample in a study of glioma-infiltrating T cells after dendritic cell vaccination. TCRdb's copy holds only in-frame clones and misses some; the assay was immunoSEQ multiplex PCR. The sample yields around 97,000 clones, about four fifths seen once. This material consisted of blood, taken before dendritic cell vaccination. These TCRs come from a human donor with glioblastoma. CDR3s include the opening cysteine and the closing phenylalanine or tryptophan. Each record gives: J gene, D gene, clone size, V gene, CDR3 DNA, CDR3 protein. A D gene is named only where the DNA matches it firmly. Clone sizes are given selectively: once, few, many, or a class where the clone is expanded.

>TRBJ1-1|NA|once|TRBV16
TGTGCCAGCAGACGTACACCGGGGAGCACTGAAGCTTTCTTT
CASRRTPGSTEAFF
>TRBJ1-5|TRBD1|NA|TRBV5-6
TGTGCCAGCAGCTTACAGGGGGCTAGCAATCAGCCCCAGCATTTT
CASSLQGASNQPQHF
>TRBJ2-2|NA|NA|TRBV5-1
TGCGCCAGCAGCTTTCAGGATGACACCGGGGAGCTGTTTTTT
CASSFQDDTGELFF
>TRBJ1-1|NA|NA|TRBV4-1
TGCGCCAGCAGCCAATGGGGGGACACTGAAGCTTTCTTT
CASSQWGDTEAFF
>TRBJ2-7|TRBD2|NA|TRBV6-6
TGTGCCAGCAGTCCGGGGGGGCGTGACGAGCAGTACTTC
CASSPGGRDEQYF
>TRBJ2-1|TRBD1|few|TRBV7-2
TGTGCCAGCAGCTTATGGGACAGTGGATATAGCTCCTACAATGAGCAGTTCTTC
CASSLWDSGYSSYNEQFF
>TRBJ1-5|NA|NA|TRBV6-5
TGTGCCAGCACAGGGCTATATAGCAATCAGCCCCAGCATTTT
CASTGLYSNQPQHF
>TRBJ1-2|NA|NA|TRBV7-6
TGTGCCAGCAGCTCTAGCCCCGGACTTATTCTCTATGGCTACACCTTC
CASSSSPGLILYGYTF
>TRBJ1-1|TRBD1|NA|TRBV5-1
TGCGCCAGCAGCATAGACAGGGCAGAAGCTTTCTTT
CASSIDRAEAFF
>TRBJ2-5|NA|NA|TRBV6-1
TGTGCCAGCAAGGCAGGGATGTTCCAAGAGACCCAGTACTTC
CASKAGMFQETQYF
>TRBJ2-3|NA|NA|TRBV5-1
TGCGCCAGCAGCTTGGCGGTACGGGCAGATACGCAGTATTTT
CASSLAVRADTQYF
>TRBJ1-1|NA|NA|TRBV11-3
TGTGCCAGCAGCTATGGCTACACTGAAGCTTTCTTT
CASSYGYTEAFF
>TRBJ1-4|NA|NA|TRBV7-9
TGTGCCAGCAGCTTAGGGTCGGGTACAACTAATGAAAAACTGTTTTTT
CASSLGSGTTNEKLFF
>TRBJ2-1|TRBD1|once|TRBV11-3
TGTGCCAGCAACTACCGGGACAGGGTGGGGGTTGAGCAGTTCTTC
CASNYRDRVGVEQFF
>TRBJ1-5|NA|NA|TRBV7-9
TGTGCCAGCAGCTCCCGTGAGGGGCCCCAGCATTTT
CASSSREGPQHF
>TRBJ2-7|NA|NA|TRBV6-5
TGTGCCAGCAGCCTGGGTGGCAGGGAGGCCGAGCAGTACTTC
CASSLGGREAEQYF
>TRBJ2-5|NA|NA|TRBV20-1
TGCAGTGCTCCTATAGAGACCCAGTACTTC
CSAPIETQYF
>TRBJ1-2|TRBD1|NA|TRBV4-3
TGCGCCAGCAGCCTAACCCGGGGCAGGGGGCTCGGGGGCTACACCTTC
CASSLTRGRGLGGYTF
>TRBJ2-7|NA|NA|TRBV27
TGTGCCAGCAGACCCCGACTAAGTGATACCTACGAGCAGTACTTC
CASRPRLSDTYEQYF
>TRBJ2-7|TRBD1|NA|TRBV7-6
TGTGCCAGCAGGAACCCGTTTGGGACAGACTACGAGCAGTACTTC
CASRNPFGTDYEQYF
>TRBJ1-6|NA|NA|TRBV10-1
TGCGCCAGCAGTGATCCTAGGGCTTCGGGGTCACCCCTCCACTTT
CASSDPRASGSPLHF
>TRBJ2-1|TRBD1|NA|TRBV6-5
TGTGCCAGCAGTTGGGGACAGCCTTTTTTCGAGCAGTTCTTC
CASSWGQPFFEQFF
>TRBJ1-2|NA|NA|TRBV6-6
TGTGCCATCCTAGAAATCTATGGCTACACCTTC
CAILEIYGYTF
>TRBJ2-1|NA|NA|TRBV10-3
TGTGCCATTTTGCGGGGGCCCTACAATGAGCAGTTCTTC
CAILRGPYNEQFF
>TRBJ2-5|NA|NA|TRBV6-6
TGTGCCAGCAGTTACAGTAGGATGAACGGGGAAGAGACCCAGTACTTC
CASSYSRMNGEETQYF
>TRBJ2-3|TRBD2|NA|TRBV9
TGTGCCAGCAGCGCGCCATTCGGCGGGGGGCGAGGAGATACGCAGTATTTT
CASSAPFGGGRGDTQYF
>TRBJ1-6|NA|few|TRBV10-2
TGCGCCAGCAGTGAGTACATCCCTTCACCCCTCCACTTT
CASSEYIPSPLHF
>TRBJ1-2|NA|NA|TRBV11-2
TGTGCCAGCAGCTTAGAGATGAGGACAGACACATTAAACTATGGCTACACCTTC
CASSLEMRTDTLNYGYTF
>TRBJ1-5|NA|few|TRBV4-2
TGTGCCAGCAGCCAAGAAACCGGCGGGGGAGATCAGCCCCAGCATTTT
CASSQETGGGDQPQHF
>TRBJ1-2|TRBD1|NA|TRBV9
TGTGCCAGCAGCGCGGGGACAGGGAGAAACCATGGCTACACCTTC
CASSAGTGRNHGYTF
>TRBJ1-1|NA|NA|TRBV2
TGTGCCAGCAGTGCTAACAGGGACACTGAAGCTTTCTTT
CASSANRDTEAFF
>TRBJ1-2|TRBD1|NA|TRBV29-1
TGCAGCGTTGACGGGGGACAGGGGTCCACCTTC
CSVDGGQGSTF
>TRBJ1-1|TRBD1|NA|TRBV5-1
TGCGCCAGCAGCCCGACAGGGTTCACTGAAGCTTTCTTT
CASSPTGFTEAFF
>TRBJ1-5|NA|NA|TRBV15
TGTGCCACCAGCTCCTATAGCAATCAGCCCCAGCATTTT
CATSSYSNQPQHF
>TRBJ1-1|NA|NA|TRBV5-5
TGTGCCAGCAGCTCCCTCGGGGGGCTCGGCACTGAAGCTTTCTTT
CASSSLGGLGTEAFF
>TRBJ2-2|NA|NA|TRBV5-1
TGCGCCAGCATAGACAGAGGGGGCACCGGGGAGCTGTTTTTT
CASIDRGGTGELFF
>TRBJ1-3|NA|NA|TRBV6-1
TGTGCCAGCAGTGAACTCCGCAGGCGTGGAAACACCATATATTTT
CASSELRRRGNTIYF
>TRBJ2-2|NA|NA|TRBV6-5
TGTGCCATCAAGACGGGAAGCTTAGCCACCGGGGAGCTGTTTTTT
CAIKTGSLATGELFF
>TRBJ2-3|NA|NA|TRBV5-5
TGTGCCAGCAGCTTGAGGGTATTGTTGAGGGTTAGCACAGATACGCAGTATTTT
CASSLRVLLRVSTDTQYF
>TRBJ2-5|NA|NA|TRBV15
TGTGCCACCAGCAGAGATAGGGCAGGGCCCCAAGAGACCCAGTACTTC
CATSRDRAGPQETQYF
>TRBJ2-7|TRBD2|NA|TRBV7-2
TGTGCCAGCAGACGAGGGACTAGCGGGGAATCCTACGAGCAGTACTTC
CASRRGTSGESYEQYF
>TRBJ1-4|TRBD1|once|TRBV25-1
TGTGCCAGCAAGGGACAGAGTAATGAAAAACTGTTTTTT
CASKGQSNEKLFF
>TRBJ1-1|NA|once|TRBV21-1
TGTGCCAGCAGCAAGGGGAATCGGGACACCATGGGGAACACTGAAGCTTTCTTT
CASSKGNRDTMGNTEAFF
>TRBJ2-1|NA|NA|TRBV5-4
TGCGCCAGCAGCTTGATACCAGGGCTAGACAATGAGCAGTTCTTC
CASSLIPGLDNEQFF
>TRBJ2-2|NA|once|TRBV7-6
TGTGCCAGCAGCTCAACCGGAGGGGGGGCGAGTACCGGGGAGCTGTTTTTT
CASSSTGGGASTGELFF
>TRBJ2-3|NA|NA|TRBV9
TGTGCCAGCAGCTTACTACGGGGGTCGTCCACAGATACGCAGTATTTT
CASSLLRGSSTDTQYF
>TRBJ1-1|NA|once|TRBV27
TGTGCCAGCAGGCGGGGGTTGGGATACACTGAAGCTTTCTTT
CASRRGLGYTEAFF
>TRBJ1-1|NA|NA|TRBV5-6
TGTGCCAGCAGCTTGGCCGCAGGGGAAGCTTTCTTT
CASSLAAGEAFF